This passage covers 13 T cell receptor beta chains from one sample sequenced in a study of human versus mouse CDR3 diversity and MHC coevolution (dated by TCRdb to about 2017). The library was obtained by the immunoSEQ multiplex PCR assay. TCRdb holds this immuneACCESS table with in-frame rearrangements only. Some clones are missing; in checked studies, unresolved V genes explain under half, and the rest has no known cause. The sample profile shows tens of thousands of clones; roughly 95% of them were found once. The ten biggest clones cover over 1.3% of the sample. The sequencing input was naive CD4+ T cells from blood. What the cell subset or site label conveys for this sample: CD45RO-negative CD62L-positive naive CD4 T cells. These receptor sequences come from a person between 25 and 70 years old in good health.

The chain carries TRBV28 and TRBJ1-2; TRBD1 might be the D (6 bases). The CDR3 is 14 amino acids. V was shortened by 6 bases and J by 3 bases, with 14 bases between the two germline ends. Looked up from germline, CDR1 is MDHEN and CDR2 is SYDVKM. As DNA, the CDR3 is TGTGCCAGCAGCCCCTCAGGGGTTTACTATGGCTACACCTTC. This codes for CASSPSGVYYGYTF.

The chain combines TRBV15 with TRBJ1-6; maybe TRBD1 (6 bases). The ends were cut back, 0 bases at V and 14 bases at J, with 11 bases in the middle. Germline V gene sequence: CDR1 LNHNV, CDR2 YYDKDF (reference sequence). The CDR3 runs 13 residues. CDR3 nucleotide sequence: TGTGCCACCAGCAGAGAAATCAGGGGCTCCCTCCACTTT. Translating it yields CATSREIRGSLHF. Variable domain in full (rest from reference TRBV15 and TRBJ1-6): DAMVIQNPRYQVTQFGKPVTLSCSQTLNHNVMYWYQQKSSQAPKLLFHYYDKDFNNEADTPDNFQSRRPNTSFCFLDIRSPGLGDTAMYLCATSREIRGSLHFGNGTRLTVT.

Here the CDR3 reads CASSLGLADRYEQYF. In DNA form, the CDR3 reads TGTGCCAGCAGCTTGGGACTAGCGGACCGCTACGAGCAGTACTTC. V gene TRBV7-2 combines with J gene TRBJ2-7; 11 bases agree with TRBD2. The CDR3 runs 15 residues. In germline, CDR1 is SGHTA, CDR2 FQGNSA. J gave up 3 bases and V 3 bases, and 4 bases lay outside the gene matches.

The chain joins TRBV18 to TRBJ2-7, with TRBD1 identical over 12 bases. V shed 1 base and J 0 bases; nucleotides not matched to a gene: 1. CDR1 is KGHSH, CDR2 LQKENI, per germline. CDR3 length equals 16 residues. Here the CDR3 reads CASSPQGQGASYEQYF. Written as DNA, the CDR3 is TGTGCCAGCTCACCACAGGGACAGGGGGCCTCCTACGAGCAGTACTTC.

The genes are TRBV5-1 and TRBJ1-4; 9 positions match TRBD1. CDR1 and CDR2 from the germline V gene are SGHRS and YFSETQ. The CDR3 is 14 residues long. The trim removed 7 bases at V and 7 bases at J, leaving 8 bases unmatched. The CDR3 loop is CASGSDRGGEKLFF. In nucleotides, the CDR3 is TGCGCCAGCGGATCGGACAGGGGAGGTGAAAAACTGTTTTTT.

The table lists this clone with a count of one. This chain's CDR3 is CASSVGGGLNTEAFF. The CDR3 DNA is TGTGCCAGCAGCGTAGGAGGGGGTCTGAACACTGAAGCTTTCTTT. The rearrangement uses TRBV9 and TRBJ1-1; possible D gene TRBD1, 6 bases. Trimming removed 0 bases at V and 0 bases at J, with 9 bases between. This CDR3 region has 15 residues. Germline-derived CDR1 and CDR2 are SGDLS and YYNGEE.

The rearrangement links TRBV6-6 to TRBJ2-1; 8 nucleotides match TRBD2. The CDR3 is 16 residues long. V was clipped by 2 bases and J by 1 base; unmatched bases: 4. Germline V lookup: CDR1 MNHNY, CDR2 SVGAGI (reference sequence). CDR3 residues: CASSYGGGRSYNEQFF. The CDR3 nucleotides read TGTGCCAGCAGTTACGGGGGCGGGAGGTCCTACAATGAGCAGTTCTTC.

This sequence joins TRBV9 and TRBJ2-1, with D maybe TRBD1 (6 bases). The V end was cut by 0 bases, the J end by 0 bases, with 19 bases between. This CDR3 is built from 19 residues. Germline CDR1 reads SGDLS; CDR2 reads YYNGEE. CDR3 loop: CASSVGGEGHPPSYNEQFF. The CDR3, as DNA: TGTGCCAGCAGCGTAGGGGGTGAGGGACACCCGCCCTCCTACAATGAGCAGTTCTTC.

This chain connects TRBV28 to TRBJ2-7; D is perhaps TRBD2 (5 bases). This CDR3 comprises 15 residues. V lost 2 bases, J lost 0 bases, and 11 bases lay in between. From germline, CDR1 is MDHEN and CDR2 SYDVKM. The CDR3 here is CASSLVTGFSYEQYF. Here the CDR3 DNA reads TGTGCCAGCAGTTTAGTGACGGGATTCTCCTACGAGCAGTACTTC.

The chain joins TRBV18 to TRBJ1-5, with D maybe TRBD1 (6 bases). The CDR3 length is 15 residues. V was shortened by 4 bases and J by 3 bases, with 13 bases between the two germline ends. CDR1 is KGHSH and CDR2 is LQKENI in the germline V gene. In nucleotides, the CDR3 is TGTGCCAGCTCACTTGAGGGGGGGACCAATCAGCCCCAGCATTTT. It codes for CASSLEGGTNQPQHF. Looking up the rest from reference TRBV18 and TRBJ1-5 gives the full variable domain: NAGVMQNPRHLVRRRGQEARLRCSPMKGHSHVYWYRQLPEEGLKFMVYLQKENIIDESGMPKERFSAEFPKEGPSILRIQQVVRGDSAAYFCASSLEGGTNQPQHFGDGTRLSIL.

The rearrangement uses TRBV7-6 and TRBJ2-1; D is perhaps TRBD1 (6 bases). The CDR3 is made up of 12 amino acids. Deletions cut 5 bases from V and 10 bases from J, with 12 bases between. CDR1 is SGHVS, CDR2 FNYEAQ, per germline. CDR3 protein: CASSPQGWEQFF. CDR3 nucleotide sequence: TGTGCCAGCAGCCCACAGGGCTGGGAGCAGTTCTTC.

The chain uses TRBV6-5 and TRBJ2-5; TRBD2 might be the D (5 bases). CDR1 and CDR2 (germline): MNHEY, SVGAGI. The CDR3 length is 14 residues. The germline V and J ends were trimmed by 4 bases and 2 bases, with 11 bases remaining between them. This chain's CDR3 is CASSSLSGQETQYF. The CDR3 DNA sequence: TGTGCCAGCAGTTCTTTGTCGGGGCAAGAGACCCAGTACTTC.

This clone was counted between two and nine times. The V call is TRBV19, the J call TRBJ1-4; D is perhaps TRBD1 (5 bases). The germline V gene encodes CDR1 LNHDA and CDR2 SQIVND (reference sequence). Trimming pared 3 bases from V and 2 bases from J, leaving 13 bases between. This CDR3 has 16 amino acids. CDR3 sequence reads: CASSIGQGLTNEKLFF. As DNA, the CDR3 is TGTGCCAGTAGTATTGGCCAGGGCCTGACTAATGAAAAACTGTTTTTT.